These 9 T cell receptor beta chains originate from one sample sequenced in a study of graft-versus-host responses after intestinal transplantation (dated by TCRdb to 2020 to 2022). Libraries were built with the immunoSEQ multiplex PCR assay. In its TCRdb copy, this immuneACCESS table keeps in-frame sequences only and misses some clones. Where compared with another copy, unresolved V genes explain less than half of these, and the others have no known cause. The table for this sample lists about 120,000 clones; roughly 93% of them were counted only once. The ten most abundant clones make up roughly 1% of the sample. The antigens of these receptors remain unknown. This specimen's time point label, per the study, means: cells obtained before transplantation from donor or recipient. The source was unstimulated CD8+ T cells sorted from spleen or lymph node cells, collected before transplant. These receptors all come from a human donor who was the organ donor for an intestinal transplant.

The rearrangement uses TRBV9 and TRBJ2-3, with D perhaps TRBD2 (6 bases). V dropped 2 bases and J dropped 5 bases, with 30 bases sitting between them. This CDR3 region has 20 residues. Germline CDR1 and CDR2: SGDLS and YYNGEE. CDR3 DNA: TGTGCCAGCAGCGTTCCCGGACCTTCGGAGGCAAGCCCGGGAGAAGATACGCAGTATTTT. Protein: CASSVPGPSEASPGEDTQYF.

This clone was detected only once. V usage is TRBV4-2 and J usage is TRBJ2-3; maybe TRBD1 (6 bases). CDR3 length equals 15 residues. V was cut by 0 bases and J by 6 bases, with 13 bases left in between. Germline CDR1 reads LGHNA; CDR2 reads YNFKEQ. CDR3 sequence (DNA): TGTGCCAGCAGCCAAGAGGGGGCACCCGGGGATACGCAGTATTTT. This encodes CASSQEGAPGDTQYF.

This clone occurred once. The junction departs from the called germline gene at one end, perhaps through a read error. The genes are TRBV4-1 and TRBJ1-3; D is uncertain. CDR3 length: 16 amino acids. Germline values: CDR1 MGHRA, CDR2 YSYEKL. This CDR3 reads CASRQDLHASGNTIYF. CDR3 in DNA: TGCGCCAGCAGGCAAGACCTACATGCCTCTGGAAACACCATATATTTT.

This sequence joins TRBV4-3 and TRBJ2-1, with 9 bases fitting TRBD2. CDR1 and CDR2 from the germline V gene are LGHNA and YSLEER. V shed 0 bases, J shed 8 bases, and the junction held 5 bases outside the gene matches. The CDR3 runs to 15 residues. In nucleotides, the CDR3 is TGCGCCAGCAGCCAAGATGAGCGGGAGGATGATGAGCAGTTCTTC. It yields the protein CASSQDEREDDEQFF.

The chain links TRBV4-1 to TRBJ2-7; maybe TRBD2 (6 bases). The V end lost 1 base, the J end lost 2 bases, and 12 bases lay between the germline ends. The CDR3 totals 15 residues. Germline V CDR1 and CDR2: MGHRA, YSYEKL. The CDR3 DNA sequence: TGCGCCAGCAGCCAAGTTGTGGCGGGACCCTACGAGCAGTACTTC. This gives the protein CASSQVVAGPYEQYF.

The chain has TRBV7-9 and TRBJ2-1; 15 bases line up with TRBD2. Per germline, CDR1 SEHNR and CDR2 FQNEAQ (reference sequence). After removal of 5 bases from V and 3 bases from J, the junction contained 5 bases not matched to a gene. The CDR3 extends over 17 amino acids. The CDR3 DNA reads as TGTGCCAGCAGCCCAGGACTAGCGGGAGGGTTCTACAATGAGCAGTTCTTC. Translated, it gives CASSPGLAGGFYNEQFF.

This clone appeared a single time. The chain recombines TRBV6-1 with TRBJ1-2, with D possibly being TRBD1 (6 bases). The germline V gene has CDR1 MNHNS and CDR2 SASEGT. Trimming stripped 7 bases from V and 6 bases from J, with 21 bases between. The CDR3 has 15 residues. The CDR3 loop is CASKGEGGVEDGYTF. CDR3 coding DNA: TGTGCCAGCAAAGGGGAGGGGGGAGTTGAAGATGGCTACACCTTC.

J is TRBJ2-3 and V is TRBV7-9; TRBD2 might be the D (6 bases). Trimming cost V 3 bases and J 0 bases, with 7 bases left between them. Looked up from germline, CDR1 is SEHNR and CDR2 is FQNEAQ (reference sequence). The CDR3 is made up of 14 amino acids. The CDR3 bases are TGTGCCAGCAGCTTCGGGGGAAGCACAGATACGCAGTATTTT. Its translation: CASSFGGSTDTQYF.

This chain's CDR3 is CASSPPGASTDTQYF. CDR3 nucleotide sequence: TGTGCCAGCAGCCCGCCCGGGGCTAGCACAGATACGCAGTATTTT. The chain employs TRBV6-5 and TRBJ2-3; D tentatively fits TRBD1 or TRBD2 (5 bases each). Germline V lookup: CDR1 MNHEY, CDR2 SVGAGI. The V and J ends lost 6 bases and 0 bases respectively, with 13 bases between them. This CDR3 spans 15 amino acids.